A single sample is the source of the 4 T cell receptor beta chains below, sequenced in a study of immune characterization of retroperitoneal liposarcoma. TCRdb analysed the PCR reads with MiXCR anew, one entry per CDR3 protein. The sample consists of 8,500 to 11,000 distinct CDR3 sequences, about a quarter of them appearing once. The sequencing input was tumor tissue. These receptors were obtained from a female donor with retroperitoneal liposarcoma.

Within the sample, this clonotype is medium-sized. DNA for the CDR3: TGTGCCAGCAGTGAAAGAGTAGGGGGCCTCTACGAGCAGTACTTC. Translating gives CASSERVGGLYEQYF. The chain combines TRBV6-1 with TRBJ2-1; 7 bases are a match to TRBD1. The J call may be in error: the DNA end matches TRBJ2-7 better. Germline loops: CDR1 MNHNS, CDR2 SASEGT. The CDR3 sequence is 15 residues long.

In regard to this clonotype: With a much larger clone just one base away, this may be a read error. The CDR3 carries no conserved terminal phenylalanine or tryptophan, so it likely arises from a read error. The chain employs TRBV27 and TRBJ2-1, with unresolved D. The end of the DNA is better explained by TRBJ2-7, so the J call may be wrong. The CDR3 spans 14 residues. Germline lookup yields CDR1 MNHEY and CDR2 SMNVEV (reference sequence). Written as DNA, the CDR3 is TGTGCCAGCAGTTTGACGGCCAACTCCTACGAGCAGTACATC. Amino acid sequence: CASSLTANSYEQYI.

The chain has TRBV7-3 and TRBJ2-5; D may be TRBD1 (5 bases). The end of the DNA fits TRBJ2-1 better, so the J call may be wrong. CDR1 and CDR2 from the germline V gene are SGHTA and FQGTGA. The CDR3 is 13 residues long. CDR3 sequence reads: CASSLPGANEQFF. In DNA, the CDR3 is TGTGCCAGCAGCTTACCTGGGGCCAATGAGCAGTTCTTC.

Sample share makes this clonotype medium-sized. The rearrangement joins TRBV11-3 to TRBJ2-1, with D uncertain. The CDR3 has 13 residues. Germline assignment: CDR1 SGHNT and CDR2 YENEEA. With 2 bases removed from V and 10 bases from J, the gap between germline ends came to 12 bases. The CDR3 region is CASSLTVAYEQFF. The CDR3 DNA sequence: TGTGCCAGCAGCTTAACAGTGGCCTACGAGCAGTTCTTC.